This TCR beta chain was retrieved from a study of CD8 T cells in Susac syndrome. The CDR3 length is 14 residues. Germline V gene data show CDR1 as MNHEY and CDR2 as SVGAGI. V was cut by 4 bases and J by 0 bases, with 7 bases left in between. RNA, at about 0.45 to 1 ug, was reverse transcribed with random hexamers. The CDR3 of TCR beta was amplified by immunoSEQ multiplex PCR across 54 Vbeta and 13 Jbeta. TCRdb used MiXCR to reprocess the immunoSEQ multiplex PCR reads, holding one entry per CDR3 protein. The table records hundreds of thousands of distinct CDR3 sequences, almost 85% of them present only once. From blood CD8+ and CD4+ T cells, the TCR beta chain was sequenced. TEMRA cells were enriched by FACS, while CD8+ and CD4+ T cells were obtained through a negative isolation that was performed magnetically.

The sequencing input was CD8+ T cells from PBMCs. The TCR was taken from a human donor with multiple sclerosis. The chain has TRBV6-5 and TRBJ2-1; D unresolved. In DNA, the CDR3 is TGTGCCAGCAGTTTGGTCAGCTCCTACAATGAGCAGTTCTTC. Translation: CASSLVSSYNEQFF.